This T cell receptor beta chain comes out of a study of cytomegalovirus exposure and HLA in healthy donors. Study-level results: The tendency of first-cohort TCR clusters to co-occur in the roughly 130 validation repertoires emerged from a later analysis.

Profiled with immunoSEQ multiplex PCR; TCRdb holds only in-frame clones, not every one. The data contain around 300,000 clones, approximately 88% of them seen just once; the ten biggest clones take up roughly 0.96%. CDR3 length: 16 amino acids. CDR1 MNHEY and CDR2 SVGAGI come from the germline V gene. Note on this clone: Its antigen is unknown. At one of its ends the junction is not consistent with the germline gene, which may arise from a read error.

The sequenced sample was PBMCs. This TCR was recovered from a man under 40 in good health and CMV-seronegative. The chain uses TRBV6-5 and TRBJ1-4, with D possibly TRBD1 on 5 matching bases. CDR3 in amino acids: CASSYYQGPTNEKLFF. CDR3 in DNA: TGTGCCAGCAGCTACTACCAGGGTCCAACTAATGAAAAACTGTTTTTT.